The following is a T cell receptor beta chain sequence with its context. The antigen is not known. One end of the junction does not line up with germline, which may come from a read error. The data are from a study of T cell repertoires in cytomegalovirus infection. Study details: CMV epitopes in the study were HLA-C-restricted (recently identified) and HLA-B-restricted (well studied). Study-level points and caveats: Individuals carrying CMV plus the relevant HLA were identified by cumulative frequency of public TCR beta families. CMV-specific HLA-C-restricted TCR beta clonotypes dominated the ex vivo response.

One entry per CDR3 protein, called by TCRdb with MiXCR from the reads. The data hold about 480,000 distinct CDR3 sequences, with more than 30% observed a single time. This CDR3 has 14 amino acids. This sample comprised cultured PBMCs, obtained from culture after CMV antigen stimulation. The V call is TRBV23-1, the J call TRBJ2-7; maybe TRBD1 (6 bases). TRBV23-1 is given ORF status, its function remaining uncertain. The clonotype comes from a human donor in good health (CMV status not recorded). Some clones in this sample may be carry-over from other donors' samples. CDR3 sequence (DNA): TGCGCCAGCAGTCAAAGTAGGCCCCGCCGCGAGGGGGACTTC. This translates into CASSQSRPRREGDF.